One sample yielded the 8 T cell receptor beta chains listed below, sequenced in a study of early T cells in non-severe SARS-CoV-2 infection. TCRdb reprocessed the 5' RACE reads via MiXCR and lists one record per CDR3 protein. The sample carries roughly 29,000 distinct CDR3 sequences, 5.3% recorded once. Sequencing was performed on whole blood. The receptor set was obtained from an adult who was a healthcare worker with PCR-confirmed SARS-CoV-2 infection or an uninfected control (not recorded which).

At least ten counts were recorded for this clonotype. The chain has TRBV27 and TRBJ2-7; D gene unclear. The ends were cut back, 5 bases at V and 3 bases at J, with 14 bases in the middle. CDR1 is MNHEY and CDR2 is SMNVEV in the germline V gene (reference sequence). This CDR3 has 14 residues. Written as DNA, the CDR3 is TGTGCCAGCAGTATAACCCCCCTAAACTACGAGCAGTACTTC. Protein sequence: CASSITPLNYEQYF.

In its sample, this clonotype was seen many times. The chain uses TRBV6-2 or TRBV6-3 and TRBJ2-7; D could derive from TRBD1 or TRBD2 (5 bases each). The V end was cut by 0 bases, the J end by 4 bases, with 28 bases between. The germline CDR1 and CDR2 sequences are MNHEY and SVGEGT. This CDR3 spans 20 amino acids. This CDR3 is CASSYSTSSGHTERSYEQYF. CDR3 DNA sequence: TGTGCCAGCAGTTACTCGACGTCCTCGGGGCACACCGAGAGATCTTACGAGCAGTACTTC.

This clonotype appeared many times. This sequence joins TRBV7-2 and TRBJ1-1, with unresolved D. There are 14 residues in the CDR3. The germline gives CDR1 SGHTA, CDR2 FQGNSA. Trimming took off 7 bases at V and 5 bases at J, with 17 bases between the two ends. The DNA of the CDR3 is TGTGCCAGCAACCCGATCGGAGGAGGGACTGAAGCTTTCTTT. It codes for CASNPIGGGTEAFF.

The gene calls are TRBV29-1 and TRBJ1-2, with D perhaps matching TRBD1 (6 bases). This CDR3 is built from 12 residues. CDR1 is SQVTM, CDR2 ANQGSEA, per germline. Trimming took off 4 bases at V and 6 bases at J, with 12 bases between the two ends. As DNA, the CDR3 is TGCAGCGTTGGTGAAGGGACAAATGGCTACACCTTC. It specifies CSVGEGTNGYTF.

The rearrangement links TRBV6-1 to TRBJ1-4, with no clear D. This CDR3 has 14 amino acids. Trimming cost V 7 bases and J 8 bases, with 17 bases left between them. In germline, CDR1 is MNHNS, CDR2 SASEGT. CDR3 in amino acids: CASTERTDEEKLFF. DNA of the CDR3: TGTGCCAGCACCGAGAGGACGGACGAAGAAAAACTGTTTTTT.

In this sample, this clonotype turned up many times. The chain has TRBV10-3 and TRBJ2-2; 7 bases agree with TRBD1. The germline CDR1 and CDR2 sequences are ENHRY and SYGVKD. CDR3 size: 12 residues. J gave up 8 bases and V 6 bases, and 3 bases lay outside the gene matches. The CDR3 protein is CAISDRAGELFF. In nucleotides, the CDR3 is TGTGCCATCAGCGACAGGGCTGGGGAGCTGTTTTTT.

This clonotype was recorded a few times. The V and J genes are TRBV2 and TRBJ1-5; D is possibly TRBD1 (6 bases). The CDR3 runs to 13 residues. The germline V gene encodes CDR1 SNHLY and CDR2 FYNNEI. With 9 bases removed from V and 0 bases from J, the gap between germline ends came to 9 bases. CDR3 DNA: TGTGCCAGTTCAGGGGATAGCAATCAGCCCCAGCATTTT. Residues: CASSGDSNQPQHF.

The sample holds many counts of this clonotype. This chain uses TRBV7-2 with TRBJ2-1, with TRBD2 identical over 8 bases. The CDR3 length is 15 residues. CDR1 and CDR2 (germline): SGHTA, FQGNSA. V shed 5 bases and J 1 base; nucleotides not matched to a gene: 4. The CDR3 DNA reads as TGTGCCAGCAGCCGAACTAGCGGTTCCTACAATGAGCAGTTCTTC. Translation: CASSRTSGSYNEQFF.